This T cell receptor beta chain came from a study of radiation and T cells in renal cell carcinoma. Study outcomes and limitations: Baseline intratumoral clonotype presence is unknown without pretreatment biopsies. Top tumor clonotypes rose in blood 2 weeks post-radiation, then contracted.

The CDR3 has 15 residues. CDR1 and CDR2 (germline): KGHSH, LQKENI. V was trimmed by 2 bases and J by 4 bases, leaving 14 bases between them. This clone was counted only a few times. Its target is unknown. Assay used: immunoSEQ multiplex PCR; TCRdb lists only in-frame clones, some missing. The table shows roughly 64,000 clones, with over 60% occurring only once. As for time point: blood 4 weeks post-SBRT, at nephrectomy. Treatment described: 15 Gy SBRT to primary tumor, nephrectomy 4 weeks later. Nephrectomy followed 15 Gy stereotactic body radiation by 4 weeks. The patient's renal cell carcinoma had clear cell pathology.

The material was blood, obtained from a patient whose treatment included radiotherapy and nephrectomy. This receptor was taken from a man in his sixties with renal cell carcinoma. The chain uses TRBV18 and TRBJ1-2, with no clear D. Here the CDR3 DNA reads TGTGCCAGCTCACCAGACGGACGGAGGCTCTATGGCTACACCTTC. This gives the protein CASSPDGRRLYGYTF.